These 2 T cell receptor beta chains originate from one sample sequenced in a study of immune evolution from preneoplasia to lung adenocarcinoma. Sequenced by immunoSEQ multiplex PCR; TCRdb stores in-frame clones only, minus some. The profile covers about 26,000 clones, with about two thirds appearing a single time and approximately 5% taken by the ten largest. Source material: FFPE invasive lung adenocarcinoma tissue. The receptors shown here come from a person aged 60 to 70 with invasive lung adenocarcinoma. Some clones in this sample may be carry-over from other donors' samples.

The CDR3 coding sequence is TGCGCCAGCAGCTTGACCTGGACGGCCTACAATGAGCAGTTCTTC. Protein: CASSLTWTAYNEQFF. J is TRBJ2-1 and V is TRBV5-1, with D hard to call. Germline loops: CDR1 SGHRS, CDR2 YFSETQ. Between the trimmed V and J ends, which lost 1 base and 2 bases, there was a span of 10 bases. This CDR3 has 15 amino acids.

The chain couples TRBV29-1 to TRBJ2-2, with D perhaps TRBD1 (6 bases). The germline V gene encodes CDR1 SQVTM and CDR2 ANQGSEA. This CDR3 has 16 amino acids. Trimming cost V 1 base and J 8 bases, with 20 bases left between them. CDR3 region: CSVEARDKGTGGELFF. The CDR3 DNA sequence: TGCAGCGTTGAAGCCCGGGACAAAGGAACGGGAGGGGAGCTGTTTTTT.